This T cell receptor beta chain was identified in a study of cytomegalovirus exposure and HLA in healthy donors. Use of 60 Vbeta and 13 Jbeta primers characterized the PCR. Clones were read by immunoSEQ multiplex PCR, and TCRdb kept only the in-frame ones, dropping some. In the table there are roughly 190,000 clones, roughly nine tenths of which are singletons. V lost 5 bases to trimming and J lost 4 bases; unmatched junction nucleotides: 8. CDR1 is SEHNR, CDR2 FQNEAQ, per germline (reference sequence). CDR3 length: 14 amino acids. The sequence was collected from a boy aged 2 to 9 in good health and CMV-seronegative. Sequencing input: PBMCs. The V call is TRBV7-9, the J call TRBJ2-7; 7 nucleotides match TRBD1. CDR3 bases: TGTGCCAGCAGCGAACCAGGGGGAACATACGAGCAGTACTTC. Its translation: CASSEPGGTYEQYF.